This TCR beta chain was captured in a study of quantifying T cell responses using KT2 cells. Study as a whole: Reverse transcription used primers in the TCR alpha and beta constant regions.

V was shortened by 4 bases and J by 6 bases, with 14 bases between the two germline ends. The CDR3 covers 14 residues. The germline CDR1 and CDR2 sequences are LGHDT and YNNKEL (reference sequence). Fixed numbers of PBMC received varying amounts of KT2 cells. This clonotype was seen a handful of times. Each cDNA got a UMI-containing oligo ligated at its 3' end. The first PCR ran roughly 4 cycles with an equimolar RC1.1 and RC1.2 beta primer mix. TCRdb reanalysed the UMI-ligation and nested PCR reads using MiXCR and keeps one entry per CDR3 protein. The sample has 50,000 to 70,000 distinct CDR3 sequences, about 12% seen once.

Sequences were obtained from PBMCs spiked with cells of the T cell clone KT2. This sequence originates from a human donor. J is TRBJ2-3 and V is TRBV3-1; D is unresolved. The CDR3 bases are TGTGCCAGCAGCCGCGGAGTAATCGGGGATACGCAGTATTTT. Amino acid sequence: CASSRGVIGDTQYF.